This is a list of T cell receptor beta chains from one sample in a study of T cell responses to AZD1222 COVID-19 vaccine. TCRdb's table, derived via immunoSEQ multiplex PCR, lists solely in-frame clones and lacks some. The sample records some 140,000 clones, around 90% being singletons. The sample consisted of peripheral blood, taken on day 0 of AZD1222 vaccination. The origin of the receptors is an adult in good health. Both conserved end residues are part of each CDR3. The D gene is left open where the match is weak. For some rows the clone size is stated as once, few or many, or as a class when expanded; others skip it.

>-|TRBJ2-3|TRBV7-7|TRBD2
CASSPWTRGTTDTQYF
TGTGCCAGCAGCCCCTGGACTAGAGGGACGACAGATACGCAGTATTTT
>-|TRBJ2-5|TRBV2|TRBD2
CASSEAGGETLETQYF
TGTGCCAGCAGTGAAGCCGGGGGGGAGACTCTGGAGACCCAGTACTTC
>-|TRBJ2-7|TRBV5-3|-
CARSPDSPRYEQYF
TGTGCCAGAAGTCCCGACAGCCCTCGATACGAGCAGTACTTC
>-|TRBJ1-1|TRBV24-1|-
CATQKGGETEAFF
TGTGCCACCCAGAAGGGTGGGGAAACTGAAGCTTTCTTT
>once|TRBJ2-1|TRBV11-3|-
CASSPTTLREQFF
TGTGCCAGCAGCCCCACCACTCTTCGGGAGCAGTTCTTC
>-|TRBJ2-1|TRBV30|-
CAWKREPISSYNEQFF
TGTGCCTGGAAACGGGAGCCTATTAGCTCCTACAATGAGCAGTTCTTC
>-|TRBJ1-2|TRBV9|-
CASSVGRYGYTF
TGTGCCAGCAGCGTAGGCAGGTACGGCTACACCTTC
>-|TRBJ2-2|TRBV24-1|-
CATSPRAGELFF
TGTGCCACCAGTCCGCGGGCGGGGGAGCTGTTTTTT
>-|TRBJ2-7|TRBV5-4|-
CASSKGQSEQYF
TGTGCCAGCAGCAAGGGACAAAGCGAGCAGTACTTC
>-|TRBJ1-1|TRBV7-2|-
CASSPRTVPEAFF
TGTGCCAGCAGCCCAAGGACAGTTCCTGAAGCTTTCTTT
>-|TRBJ2-1|TRBV6-2/TRBV6-3|TRBD2
CASSYSTSGGFFSYNEQFF
TGTGCCAGCAGTTACTCGACTAGCGGGGGGTTCTTTTCCTACAATGAGCAGTTCTTC
>-|TRBJ1-1|TRBV4-2|-
CASSQGDPRYEAFF
TGTGCCAGCAGCCAAGGTGATCCTCGGTATGAAGCTTTCTTT
>-|TRBJ2-1|TRBV10-1|-
CASNRVAKGEQFF
TGCGCCAGCAACCGGGTCGCAAAAGGAGAGCAGTTCTTC
>-|TRBJ2-1|TRBV7-3|TRBD2
CASSLSGTSGFNEQFF
TGTGCCAGCAGCTTAAGTGGGACTAGCGGGTTTAATGAGCAGTTCTTC
>-|TRBJ2-3|TRBV6-5|-
CASSYKVSTDTQYF
TGTGCCAGCAGTTACAAAGTAAGCACAGATACGCAGTATTTT
>-|TRBJ2-3|TRBV6-4|-
CASGRGGHPYTQYF
TGTGCCAGCGGGAGGGGGGGGCACCCTTATACGCAGTATTTT
>-|TRBJ2-3|TRBV7-6|-
CASSSRRSGSTDTQYF
TGTGCCAGCAGCTCCCGCCGATCGGGGAGCACAGATACGCAGTATTTT
>-|TRBJ1-4|TRBV11-3|-
CASSSHSEKLFF
TGTGCCAGCAGCTCCCACAGTGAAAAACTGTTTTTT
>-|TRBJ2-7|TRBV18|TRBD1
CASSLSLGQIYEQYF
TGTGCCAGCTCACTCAGCCTGGGACAGATCTACGAGCAGTACTTC
>-|TRBJ2-2|TRBV6-6|-
CASSWGSGELFF
TGTGCCAGCAGTTGGGGGTCCGGGGAGCTGTTTTTT
>-|TRBJ2-1|TRBV6-5|-
CASSWDFYNEQFF
TGTGCCAGCAGTTGGGACTTTTACAATGAGCAGTTCTTC
>once|TRBJ1-2|TRBV25-1|-
CASRTTQGSGYTF
TGTGCCAGCAGAACTACCCAGGGGTCTGGCTACACCTTC
>-|TRBJ2-3|TRBV2|-
CARDKNDRGSDTQYF
TGTGCCAGGGATAAAAATGACCGAGGGAGCGATACGCAGTATTTT
>few|TRBJ1-1|TRBV7-2|-
CASSFGSANTEAFF
TGTGCCAGCAGCTTTGGCAGCGCGAACACTGAAGCTTTCTTT
>-|TRBJ2-1|TRBV4-1|-
CASSQDSHYMYNEQFF
TGCGCCAGCAGCCAAGATTCGCACTATATGTACAATGAGCAGTTCTTC
>-|TRBJ2-7|TRBV7-8|TRBD1
CASSLRWQGAYEQYF
TGTGCCAGCAGCTTAAGGTGGCAGGGGGCCTACGAGCAGTACTTC
>-|TRBJ2-7|TRBV11-3|-
CASSFNLAREQYF
TGTGCCAGCAGCTTTAACCTAGCGCGGGAGCAGTACTTC
>-|TRBJ1-2|TRBV6-5|TRBD1
CASSYSGQGVGGYTF
TGTGCCAGCAGTTACTCTGGACAGGGGGTAGGTGGCTACACCTTC